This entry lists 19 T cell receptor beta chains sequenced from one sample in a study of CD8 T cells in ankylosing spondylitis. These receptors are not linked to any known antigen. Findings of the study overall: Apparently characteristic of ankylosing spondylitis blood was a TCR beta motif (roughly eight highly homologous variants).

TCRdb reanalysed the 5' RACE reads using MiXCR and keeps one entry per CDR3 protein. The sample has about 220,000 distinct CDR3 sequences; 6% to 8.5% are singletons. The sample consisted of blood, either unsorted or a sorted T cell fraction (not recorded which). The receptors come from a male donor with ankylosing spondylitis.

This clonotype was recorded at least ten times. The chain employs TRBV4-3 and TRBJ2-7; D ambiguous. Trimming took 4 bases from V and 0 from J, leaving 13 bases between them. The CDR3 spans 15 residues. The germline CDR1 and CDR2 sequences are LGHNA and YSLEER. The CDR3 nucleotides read TGCGCCAGCAGCCCGTCCCCGGATAGCTCCTACGAGCAGTACTTC. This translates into CASSPSPDSSYEQYF.

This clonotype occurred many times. The CDR3 is CASSLDGSSLHEKLFF. CDR3 bases: TGTGCCAGCAGTTTGGACGGGTCCAGTTTGCATGAAAAACTGTTTTTT. The V gene is TRBV27, the J gene TRBJ1-4; the D is unclear. The germline CDR1 and CDR2 sequences are MNHEY and SMNVEV (reference sequence). The CDR3 totals 16 residues. V was pared by 3 bases and J by 6 bases, with 17 bases between.

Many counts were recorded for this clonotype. The CDR3 bases are TGTGCCAGCAGCCCGCCCCTCGCGGGAGTAGAAAACGAGCAGTACTTC. Its protein is CASSPPLAGVENEQYF. The V gene is TRBV16, the J gene TRBJ2-7, with 7 bases aligning to TRBD2. V trimming: 4 bases; J trimming: 5 bases; junction bases outside the gene matches: 14. This CDR3 region has 16 residues. CDR1 and CDR2 (germline): KGHSY, FQNENV.

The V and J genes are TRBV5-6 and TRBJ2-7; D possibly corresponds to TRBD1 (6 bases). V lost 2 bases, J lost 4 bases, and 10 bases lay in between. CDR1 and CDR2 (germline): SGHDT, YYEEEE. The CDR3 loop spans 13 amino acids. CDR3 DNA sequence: TGTGCCAGCAGCTTCAAACAGGGTTACGAGCAGTACTTC. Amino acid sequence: CASSFKQGYEQYF.

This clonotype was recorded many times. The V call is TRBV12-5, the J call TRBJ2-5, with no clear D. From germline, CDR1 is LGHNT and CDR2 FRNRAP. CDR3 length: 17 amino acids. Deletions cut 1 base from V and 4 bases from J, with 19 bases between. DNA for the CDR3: TGTGCTAGTGGTTTGGAGGCATTGTTGGGCACGCCAGAGACCCAGTACTTC. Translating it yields CASGLEALLGTPETQYF.

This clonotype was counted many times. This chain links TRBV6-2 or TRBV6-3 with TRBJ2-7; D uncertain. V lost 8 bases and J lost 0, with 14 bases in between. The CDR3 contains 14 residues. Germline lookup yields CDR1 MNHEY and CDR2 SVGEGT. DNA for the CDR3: TGTGCCAGCTGGAAAGGGCAGCGCTCCTACGAGCAGTACTTC. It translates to CASWKGQRSYEQYF.

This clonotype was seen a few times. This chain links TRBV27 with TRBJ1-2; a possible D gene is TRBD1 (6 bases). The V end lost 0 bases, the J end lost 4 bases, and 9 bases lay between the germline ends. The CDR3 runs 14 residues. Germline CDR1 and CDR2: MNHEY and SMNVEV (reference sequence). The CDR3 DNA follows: TGTGCCAGCAGTTTATCGGGCAGGGGCTATGGCTACACCTTC. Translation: CASSLSGRGYGYTF.

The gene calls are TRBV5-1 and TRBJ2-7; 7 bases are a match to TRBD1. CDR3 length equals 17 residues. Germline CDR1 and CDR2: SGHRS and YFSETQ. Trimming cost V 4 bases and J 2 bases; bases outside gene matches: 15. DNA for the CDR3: TGCGCCAGCAGCCCTAGCCTAACCGGGACAGTCACCTACGAGCAGTACTTC. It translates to CASSPSLTGTVTYEQYF. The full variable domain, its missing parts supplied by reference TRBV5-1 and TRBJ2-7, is KAGVTQTPRYLIKTRGQQVTLSCSPISGHRSVSWYQQTPGQGLQFLFEYFSETQRNKGNFPGRFSGRQFSNSRSEMNVSTLELGDSALYLCASSPSLTGTVTYEQYFGPGTRLTVT.

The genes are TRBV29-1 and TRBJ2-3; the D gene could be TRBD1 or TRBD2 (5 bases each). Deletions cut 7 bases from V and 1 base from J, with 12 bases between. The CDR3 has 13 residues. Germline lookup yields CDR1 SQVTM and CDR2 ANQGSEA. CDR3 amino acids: CSAEGTRTDTQYF. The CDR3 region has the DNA TGCAGCGCCGAAGGGACCCGCACAGATACGCAGTATTTT.

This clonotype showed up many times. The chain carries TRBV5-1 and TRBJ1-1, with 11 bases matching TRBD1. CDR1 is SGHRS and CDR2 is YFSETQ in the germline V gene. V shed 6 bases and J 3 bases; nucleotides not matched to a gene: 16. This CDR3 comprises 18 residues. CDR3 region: CASTRTGGLSARYTEAFF. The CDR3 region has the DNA TGCGCCAGCACAAGGACAGGGGGCCTATCTGCAAGGTACACTGAAGCTTTCTTT. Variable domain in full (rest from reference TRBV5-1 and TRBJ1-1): KAGVTQTPRYLIKTRGQQVTLSCSPISGHRSVSWYQQTPGQGLQFLFEYFSETQRNKGNFPGRFSGRQFSNSRSEMNVSTLELGDSALYLCASTRTGGLSARYTEAFFGQGTRLTVV.

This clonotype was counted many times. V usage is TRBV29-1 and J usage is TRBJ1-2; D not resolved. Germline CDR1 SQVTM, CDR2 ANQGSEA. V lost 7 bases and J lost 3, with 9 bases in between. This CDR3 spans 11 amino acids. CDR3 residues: CSGLKDYGYTF. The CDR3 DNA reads TGCAGCGGGCTGAAGGACTATGGCTACACCTTC. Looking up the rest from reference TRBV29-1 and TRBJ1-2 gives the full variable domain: SAVISQKPSRDICQRGTSLTIQCQVDSQVTMMFWYRQQPGQSLTLIATANQGSEATYESGFVIDKFPISRPNLTFSTLTVSNMSPEDSSIYLCSGLKDYGYTFGSGTRLTVV.

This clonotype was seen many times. The CDR3 DNA follows: TGTGCCAGCAGTTTTTCACAGGGCTCCTACGAGCAGTACTTC. Residues: CASSFSQGSYEQYF. The V call is TRBV12-3 or TRBV12-4, the J call TRBJ2-7; D perhaps matches TRBD1 (6 bases). The V and J ends lost 3 bases and 0 bases respectively, with 9 bases between them. The CDR3 runs to 14 residues.

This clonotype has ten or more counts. The CDR3 region is CASSWLEEVSDTQYF. The CDR3 DNA reads TGTGCCAGCAGTTGGTTAGAGGAGGTATCAGATACGCAGTATTTT. This rearrangement joins TRBV6-2 or TRBV6-3 to TRBJ2-3; D might be TRBD2 (5 bases). V lost 4 bases, J lost 4 bases, and 15 bases lay in between. This CDR3 is built from 15 residues. Germline assignment: CDR1 MNHEY and CDR2 SVGEGT.

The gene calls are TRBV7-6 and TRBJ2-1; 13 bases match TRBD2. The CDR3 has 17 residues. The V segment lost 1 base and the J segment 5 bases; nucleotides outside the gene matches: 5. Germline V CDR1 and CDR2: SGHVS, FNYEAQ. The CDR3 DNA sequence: TGTGCCAGCAGCTTAGGGACTAGCGGGAGACTTAACAATGAGCAGTTCTTC. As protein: CASSLGTSGRLNNEQFF. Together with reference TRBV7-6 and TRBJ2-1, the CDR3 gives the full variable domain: GAGVSQSPRYKVTKRGQDVALRCDPISGHVSLYWYRQALGQGPEFLTYFNYEAQQDKSGLPNDRFSAERPEGSISTLTIQRTEQRDSAMYRCASSLGTSGRLNNEQFFGPGTRLTVL.

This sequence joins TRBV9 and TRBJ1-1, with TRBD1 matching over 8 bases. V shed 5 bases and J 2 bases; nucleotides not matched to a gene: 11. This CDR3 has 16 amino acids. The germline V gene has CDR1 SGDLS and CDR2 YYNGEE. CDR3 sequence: CASSLPTTGANTEAFF. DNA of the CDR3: TGTGCCAGCAGTCTCCCTACGACAGGGGCTAACACTGAAGCTTTCTTT.

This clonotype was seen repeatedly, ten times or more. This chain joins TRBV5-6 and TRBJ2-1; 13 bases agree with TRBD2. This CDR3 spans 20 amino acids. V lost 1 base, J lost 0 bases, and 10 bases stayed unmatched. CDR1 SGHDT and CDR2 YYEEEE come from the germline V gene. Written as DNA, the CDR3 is TGTGCCAGCAGCTTGATTGGACTAGCGGGGGCCCCCGCCTCCTACAATGAGCAGTTCTTC. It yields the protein CASSLIGLAGAPASYNEQFF.

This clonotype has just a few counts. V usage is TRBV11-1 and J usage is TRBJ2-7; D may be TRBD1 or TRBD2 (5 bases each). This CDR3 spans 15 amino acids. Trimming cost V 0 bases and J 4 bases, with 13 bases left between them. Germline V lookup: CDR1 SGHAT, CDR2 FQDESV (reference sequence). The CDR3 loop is CASSLAYGASYEQYF. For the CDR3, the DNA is TGTGCCAGCAGCTTAGCGTACGGGGCCTCTTACGAGCAGTACTTC.

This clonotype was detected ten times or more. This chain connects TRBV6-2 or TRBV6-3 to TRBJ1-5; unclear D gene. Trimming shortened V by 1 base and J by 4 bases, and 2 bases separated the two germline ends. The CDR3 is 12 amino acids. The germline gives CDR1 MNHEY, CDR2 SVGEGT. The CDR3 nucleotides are TGTGCCAGCAGTTACTGGAATCAGCCCCAGCATTTT. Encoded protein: CASSYWNQPQHF.

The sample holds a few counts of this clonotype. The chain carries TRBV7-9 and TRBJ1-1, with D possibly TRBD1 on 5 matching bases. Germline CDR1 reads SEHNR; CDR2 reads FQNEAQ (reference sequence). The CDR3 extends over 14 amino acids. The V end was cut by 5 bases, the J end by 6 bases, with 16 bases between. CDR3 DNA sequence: TGTGCCAGCAGCGGGGACCTCCGCGGGGCTGAAGCTTTCTTT. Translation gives CASSGDLRGAEAFF.